The present TCR beta chain was sequenced within a study of blood T cell repertoires in COVID-19. Method: immunoSEQ multiplex PCR; TCRdb's copy keeps in-frame clones and lacks some. Of about 46,000 clones listed, 70% to 90% are singletons. This CDR3 is built from 15 residues. Per the germline V gene, CDR1 is KGHSH and CDR2 is LQKENI. V shed 3 bases and J shed 6 bases, with 17 bases lying between them. The receptor was derived from a woman at least 80 years old with COVID-19, enrolled during active disease. Sequencing input: peripheral blood. The chain combines TRBV18 with TRBJ1-1, with D possibly TRBD1 on 5 matching bases. The CDR3 DNA is TGTGCCAGCTCACCGGAGGGCCGGCTACAGGCTGAAGCTTTCTTT. Translated, it gives CASSPEGRLQAEAFF. The whole variable domain, filled in from reference TRBV18 and TRBJ1-1, reads NAGVMQNPRHLVRRRGQEARLRCSPMKGHSHVYWYRQLPEEGLKFMVYLQKENIIDESGMPKERFSAEFPKEGPSILRIQQVVRGDSAAYFCASSPEGRLQAEAFFGQGTRLTVV.